This TCR beta chain was documented in a study of cytomegalovirus exposure and HLA in healthy donors (dated by TCRdb to the late 2010s). Turning to the overall study: According to an earlier analysis of several hundred of the donors, about 180 million T cells yielded 90 million to 130 million unique TCR beta sequences and approximately 300 Gb of sequence data. Approximately 300 gigabases of sequencing data and roughly 80 million unique TCR sequences made up an early release that covered over 550 HLA-typed donors. Of the 350 to 450 genotyped donors, over 80% were placed in the genetic ancestry cluster associated with self-reported Caucasian donors. The study was designed to test whether signatures of past pathogen exposure could be identified by cataloging public T cell receptors. The study used immunosequencing to profile the T cell repertoires of some 600 subjects and linked those repertoires to cytomegalovirus serostatus. Along with the roughly 700-subject first cohort, a separate validation cohort of over a hundred different subjects was used. To predict cytomegalovirus infection status, the study brought together high-throughput TCR immunosequencing, statistical association of individual TCRs with disease status, and machine learning. In a later analysis, previously published TCR beta repertoires from more than 500 donors were re-analyzed and high-resolution HLA genotyping was added so that TCR occurrence patterns could be studied. The later analysis used no new phenotypic data to find candidate immune exposures, relying instead on TCR beta sequences and their occurrence across donors. To decide whether each TCR beta V gene segment behaved as functional or pseudogenic, an earlier analysis of some 600 of the donors relied on high-throughput TCR beta sequencing. Donor age, sex, ethnicity and CMV serostatus were compiled together with the repertoire data. A later genetic analysis used genome-wide SNP genotypes for about 60% of the roughly 700 donors, treating that subset as a discovery cohort. All discovery cohort repertoires had been generated on a single sequencing platform. HLA typing included class I and class II loci at four-digit resolution. The number of typed donors differed by locus: 629-630 for A, B, C, DRB1 and DQB1; approximately 540 for DQA1; 606 for DPA1; and roughly 470 for DPB1. Five DR-DQ haplotypes were treated as single units for association and clustering because of strong linkage in the cohort. Among around 400 genotyped donors of the cohort, an average of about 240,000 unique TCR beta nucleotide sequences was sequenced per donor, of which about 19% were non-productive. The research as a whole found: Because the 87-base-pair reads could not distinguish some IMGT-functional V segments, including TRBV6-2 and TRBV6-3, those segments were excluded. Immune exposure information for the cohort was limited to CMV serostatus. A total of 150 to 200 TCR beta chains were listed by the study as associated with cytomegalovirus. Assigning TCR associations to individual alleles was difficult when HLA alleles, especially DR and DQ, strongly co-occurred. While some public TCRs were present in many individuals, most TCR sequences turned up only very rarely across donors. Linkage disequilibrium might explain the correlated functional status among segregating V segments, but an unknown experimental factor could not be excluded. The earlier analysis of 587 of the donors excluded some 16 rarely observed V segments, including chromosome 9 orphons, because counts were too low. According to a later analysis, parvovirus B19, influenza, CMV and Epstein-Barr virus appeared linked to several top co-occurrence clusters. In a later analysis, the rate of TCR association differed among HLA loci, with DRB1 alleles having the most associated TCRs and HLA-C alleles having the fewest. Presence/absence analyses assumed roughly uniform sequencing depth across donors, an assumption that may not hold. In a later analysis, over 15,000 TCR beta sequences were associated with specific HLA alleles at a false discovery rate of 0.05. Most CMV-associated TCR beta chains appeared to be HLA-restricted in a later analysis, and the HLA associations seemed to be driven largely by CMV exposure. In a later analysis, HLA-associated TCR beta chains showed more clonal expansion and lower generation probabilities than non-associated chains that were equally common. Compared with the approximately 670-donor mean, donors in an Asian-associated ancestry cluster had fewer N-insertions in productive TCRs, according to a later genetic analysis. Because HLA typing was missing for some donors at each locus, association tests included only the typed subset. V-gene and J-gene trimming of TCR beta chains was associated with a missense DCLRE1C variant in a later genetic analysis, and the association was replicated in an independent cohort. A cluster of highly shared sequence variants was judged likely to be a technical artifact of the sequencing pipeline. This cohort had only TCR beta chains sequenced, and the lack of alpha or paired-chain data limited which features could be detected. A further reported finding was that TCR beta sequences accurately predicted the HLA-A and HLA-B alleles for most subjects in the first cohort. Cytomegalovirus status was reported to be diagnosed by the classifier with high specificity and sensitivity in both the original and validation cohorts. In vitro tests confirmed that three of the cytomegalovirus-associated TCR beta chains recognize cytomegalovirus antigens. An earlier analysis of several hundred of the donors showed that most TCR beta V segments appeared in productive rearrangements either about 87% or about 30% of the time, which broadly matched IMGT annotations. According to the authors, the approach could potentially be generalized to other disease states and immunological phenotypes.

The cohort consisted of 600 to 750 healthy bone marrow donors. All cohort members were sampled while nominally healthy, although unrecorded immune exposures were likely present. The donor tested CMV seropositive and was one of the 289 seropositive cohort members. Each donor provided a peripheral blood sample, and peripheral blood mononuclear cells were used for TCR beta sequencing. The Qiagen DNeasy Blood Extraction Kit was used to extract genomic DNA from the blood cell samples. Inclusive of the bounding cysteine and phenylalanine, the CDR3 is 11 residues long. Kept here is only the CDR3 DNA, which spans 33 bases and is read in frame from base 1. Between the V and J ends, shortened by 0 bases and 10 bases respectively, the junction contains 4 bases. For CDR1 and CDR2, the germline V gene lists SGHRS and YFSETQ. As to this clone: Its specific antigen is unknown. Per-base quality was not reported, and no clone a single base away is much larger than it.

The library was prepared using the immunoSEQ multiplex PCR assay. The multiplex PCR relied on a mix of 60 forward primers for TCR Vbeta segments and 13 reverse primers for TCR Jbeta segments. The CDR3 region of rearranged TCR beta genes was amplified from genomic DNA with a multiplex PCR assay. The amplified TCR beta libraries were sequenced on the Illumina HiSeq System as 87-base-pair reads. On the study's bioinformatics: A later analysis counted some 80 million unique TCR beta chains across the 640 or so repertoires, and around 9.9 million of these chains were shared by at least two donors. A nearest-neighbor algorithm error-corrected the raw reads and collapsed the reads into unique sequences, merging closely related sequences to remove PCR and sequencing errors. Alignment of CDR3 sequences to IMGT reference sequences was used to assign V, D and J gene segments. For a sequence to be retained, at least a six-nucleotide match to both a V gene segment and a J gene segment was required. Rearrangements were called productive when the CDR3 lacked stop codons and stayed in frame with V and J; all others were non-productive. CDR3 was defined according to IMGT convention as the region running from the second conserved V-encoded cysteine to the conserved J-encoded phenylalanine. The earlier analysis of some 540 of the donors excluded any sequence lacking an unambiguous match to a single V gene segment. In an earlier analysis of several hundred of the donors, V segments were called functional above 56.7% productive rearrangements and were called segregating when the between-donor standard deviation exceeded 5%. A statistical classification framework was built for diagnosing cytomegalovirus status from the catalog of TCR beta chain sequences. A later analysis assigned V and J genes by comparing TCR nucleotide sequences with IMGT/GENE-DB human TR gene sequences. In a later analysis, CDR3 sequences and most-parsimonious VDJ recombination scenarios were assigned using the TCRdist pipeline. In a later analysis, each TCR beta chain was defined by its CDR3 amino acid sequence together with its V-gene family, and reads lacking a unique V-gene family were excluded. To address suspected cross-contamination and a sequencing artifact, a later analysis removed under 600 highly shared, low-generation-probability nucleotide sequences. In a later analysis, a clonal expansion index was calculated for each public chain from normalized within-repertoire ranks of inferred template counts. A later analysis computed generation probabilities with a VDJ recombination model fitted to out-of-frame rearrangements, and checked the results against IGoR. In a later analysis, hypergeometric tests were used to score TCR-TCR, TCR-HLA and TCR-CMV co-occurrence, with a repertoire-size bias correction applied to TCR pairs. To estimate false discovery rates, a later analysis permuted the HLA or CMV assignments 20 times. In a later analysis, co-occurring TCRs were grouped with DBSCAN, and TCRdist sequence similarity was added when clustering was performed within HLA-allele-positive subsets. Repertoires with fewer than 30,000 or more than 120,000 public chains were left out of co-occurrence clustering, as were four to six repertoires with anomalous nucleotide sharing. Held by TCRdb, this immuneACCESS table contains in-frame sequences only and omits some clones. Under half of the omission traces to an unresolved V gene where checked; the cause of the rest is unknown. D and trimming come from the DNA, and the V and J calls and clone size come from that table. This sample holds 200,000 to 250,000 clones; 77% were observed only once. Roughly 2.6% of the sample goes to the ten largest clones.

This receptor was obtained from a woman aged 55 to 70 in good health and CMV-seropositive. The rearranged chain carries TRBV5-1 and TRBJ1-4, with no confident D gene call. Sequencing was done on a sample of PBMCs. The CDR3 amino acid sequence is: CASSLDSKLFF. In nucleotide form, the sequence is TGCGCCAGCAGCTTGGACTCAAAACTGTTTTTT.